This T cell receptor beta chain was captured in a study of T-cell memory formation after mild COVID-19. Background on the study: TCR clustering was largely donor specific.

CDR3 size: 13 residues. Germline-derived CDR1 and CDR2 are MDHEN and SYDVKM. V lost 5 bases and J 7 bases, leaving 15 bases between the germline ends. TCRdb itself ran the 5' RACE reads through MiXCR, one entry per CDR3 protein. This sample has fewer than 350,000 distinct CDR3 sequences; more than 15% occur once, and the top ten carry approximately 22%. Of note for this clonotype: Its antigen is still unknown.

Study-wide results and caveats: Prior to infection, memory already included some responding clones, suggesting cross-reactive memory joined. CD4+ contracting clones were found mainly in CM and EM, and CD8+ ones in EMRA. Second-wave clones peaking on day 37 lacked confirmed SARS-CoV-2 specificity.

The receptor was derived from a man aged 18 to 30 who had mild COVID-19 (a few samples of this study predate the infection). Cell type and time point are not known. The rearrangement uses TRBV28 and TRBJ2-7; D is unclear. Sequenced input: PBMCs or a T cell subset sorted from them (not recorded which). DNA of the CDR3: TGTGCCAGCAGTCCCCCCCGGACGGTAGAGCAGTACGTC. Its protein is CASSPPRTVEQYV.